This section outlines one T cell receptor beta chain sequence together with its context. Deletions cut 2 bases from V and 2 bases from J, with 6 bases between. Per germline, CDR1 MGHDK and CDR2 SYGVNS. The CDR3 is 13 residues long. The data belong to a study of technical replicates of blood from four donors. Profiling relied on immunoSEQ multiplex PCR, and the TCRdb table lists in-frame clones only, not all of them. The sample includes some 77,000 clones, 90% to 95% of them seen just once. The sample taken for sequencing was T cells isolated from PBMCs. This TCR derives from a human donor in good health. This sequence joins TRBV25-1 and TRBJ1-1, with D uncertain. CDR3 in amino acids: CASSEVLNTEAFF. In DNA, the CDR3 is TGTGCCAGCAGTGAAGTTCTCAACACTGAAGCTTTCTTT.